Below, one TCR beta chain is given with its context. Its antigen remains unidentified. TCRdb's copy holds only in-frame clones and misses some; the assay was immunoSEQ multiplex PCR. The sample shows fewer than 1.8 million clones, approximately 98.5% of them seen only once. Germline CDR1 is SGHDN and CDR2 is FVKESK. V shed 0 bases and J shed 6 bases, with 9 bases lying between them. The CDR3 is 13 residues long. These data belong to a study of shared clonotypes between healthy human individuals. The study, taken as a whole, reports: Researchers found naive subsets generally carried larger estimated richness than memory subsets. Rarefaction curves obtained for sorted subsets showed sequencing incomplete despite large depth. Blood was the only sampled material, and tissue repertoires likely differ.

Sample: naive CD4+ T cells sorted from blood. This sample's subset: CD45RA+ positively selected. The sequence derives from a man aged 30 to 39 in good health. The chain combines TRBV14 with TRBJ2-7; D not resolved. The CDR3 nucleotides read TGTGCCAGCAGCCAAGATCCAATGGGCGAGCAGTACTTC. Protein sequence: CASSQDPMGEQYF.